This entry lists 13 T cell receptor beta chains sequenced from one sample in a study of regulatory T cells in long-lasting Graves disease. Time point noted: newly diagnosed GD, antithyroid drugs for less than 3 months. From PBMCs, RNA was extracted and then used to make the TCR library. In building TCR beta libraries, iRepertoire HTBI primers were used together with Arm-PCR of CDR3 regions. TCRdb processed the multiplex PCR reads anew with MiXCR; each CDR3 protein has one entry. The sample contains roughly 400,000 distinct CDR3 sequences, approximately 15% of which appear only once. This sample was shared with a second study, whose subject was T cells in Graves' hyperthyroidism and ophthalmopathy.

Sequencing used peripheral blood mononuclear cells (PBMCs), obtained at new diagnosis, from a patient treated with antithyroid drugs. These receptors were obtained from a woman between 35 and 50 years old with Graves disease.

Many counts were recorded for this clonotype. The chain joins TRBV11-3 to TRBJ1-4; TRBD1 matches at 9 bases. J gave up 6 bases and V 5 bases, and 4 bases lay outside the gene matches. Germline CDR1 SGHNT, CDR2 YENEEA. The length of the CDR3 is 14 residues. The CDR3 sequence: CASSRRTGDEKLFF. The CDR3 DNA reads TGTGCCAGCAGCAGACGGACAGGGGATGAAAAACTGTTTTTT.

The chain joins TRBV29-1 to TRBJ2-1, with TRBD2 identical over 10 bases. Trimming cost V 3 bases and J 4 bases; bases outside gene matches: 3. Germline assignment: CDR1 SQVTM and CDR2 ANQGSEA. This CDR3 has 14 residues. CDR3 loop: CSVDEREGYNEQFF. CDR3 nucleotides: TGCAGCGTTGATGAGCGGGAGGGGTACAATGAGCAGTTCTTC.

This sequence joins TRBV3-1 and TRBJ2-1; D perhaps matches TRBD2 (5 bases). The CDR3 is made up of 13 amino acids. V lost 0 bases and J 9 bases, leaving 9 bases between the germline ends. CDR1 is LGHDT and CDR2 is YNNKEL in the germline V gene (reference sequence). The CDR3 here is CASSQDPSIEQFF. CDR3 nucleotide sequence: TGTGCCAGCAGCCAAGATCCTAGCATTGAGCAGTTCTTC.

This clonotype has a count of ten or more. This chain uses TRBV12-5 with TRBJ2-5, with 9 nucleotides matching TRBD2. The CDR3 sequence is 15 residues long. CDR1 is LGHNT, CDR2 FRNRAP, per germline. V was clipped by 6 bases and J by 3 bases; unmatched bases: 8. The chain's CDR3 is CASGTHRLAEETQYF. In DNA, the CDR3 is TGTGCTAGTGGCACCCACCGACTAGCGGAAGAGACCCAGTACTTC.

This clonotype was seen at least ten times. The CDR3 DNA follows: TGTGCCAGCAGTTTGGCCGAGACAGATACGCAGTATTTT. As protein: CASSLAETDTQYF. This rearrangement joins TRBV12-3 or TRBV12-4 to TRBJ2-3; unclear D gene. V lost 3 bases, J lost 3 bases, and 7 bases lay in between. The CDR3 sequence is 13 residues long.

The chain recombines TRBV30 with TRBJ2-1; TRBD2 matches at 9 bases. In germline, CDR1 is GTSNPN, CDR2 SVGIG (reference sequence). The V and J ends lost 3 bases and 8 bases, in that order; junction bases with no gene match: 11. This CDR3 contains 15 residues. The CDR3 here is CAWSGSSGVIYEQFF. The CDR3 DNA reads as TGTGCCTGGAGCGGTTCTAGCGGGGTTATTTATGAGCAGTTCTTC. Complete variable domain (other parts from reference TRBV30 and TRBJ2-1): SQTIHQWPATLVQPVGSPLSLECTVEGTSNPNLYWYRQAAGRGLQLLFYSVGIGQISSEVPQNLSASRPQDRQFILSSKKLLLSDSGFYLCAWSGSSGVIYEQFFGPGTRLTVL.

There are many counts of this clonotype. The chain couples TRBV7-8 to TRBJ2-7, with D maybe TRBD2 (6 bases). The V end was cut by 1 base, the J end by 0 bases, with 10 bases between. The CDR3 has 15 amino acids. Germline V CDR1 and CDR2: SGHVS, FQNEAQ. The CDR3 nucleotides are TGTGCCAGCAGCTTAGTGGGGAGGAGCTCCTACGAGCAGTACTTC. Translated, it gives CASSLVGRSSYEQYF.

This clonotype showed up many times. This sequence joins TRBV27 and TRBJ2-1, with unresolved D. The CDR3 is made up of 13 amino acids. V lost 4 bases to trimming and J lost 0 bases, with 4 bases between them. The germline V gene has CDR1 MNHEY and CDR2 SMNVEV (reference sequence). CDR3 sequence reads: CASSSSSYNEQFF. The CDR3 DNA sequence: TGTGCCAGCAGTTCGAGCTCCTACAATGAGCAGTTCTTC.

As concerns this clonotype: With a much larger clone just one base away, this may be a read error. The chain carries TRBV3-1 and TRBJ2-7; D not certain. There are 11 residues in the CDR3. Germline lookup yields CDR1 LGHDT and CDR2 YNNKEL (reference sequence). The DNA of the CDR3 is TGTCCCAGCAGCCAAGTGGGAGAGCAGTACTTC. It yields the protein CPSSQVGEQYF.

This clonotype was found many times. The V gene is TRBV20-1, the J gene TRBJ2-2, with D hard to call. V gave up 3 bases and J gave up 0 bases, with 8 bases separating them. Germline-derived CDR1 and CDR2 are DFQATT and SNEGSKA (reference sequence). The CDR3 is 14 residues long. The CDR3 region has the DNA TGCAGTGCTAGGCTGAGCCCGAACACCGGGGAGCTGTTTTTT. This encodes CSARLSPNTGELFF.

The sample holds many counts of this clonotype. The V call is TRBV19, the J call TRBJ2-1; maybe TRBD1 (5 bases). The CDR3 length is 15 residues. V was clipped by 3 bases and J by 5 bases, with 14 bases between them. Germline values: CDR1 LNHDA, CDR2 SQIVND (reference sequence). CDR3 region: CASSITAQGDNEQFF. The DNA of the CDR3 is TGTGCCAGTAGTATCACAGCCCAAGGGGACAATGAGCAGTTCTTC.

Concerning this clonotype: A much more abundant neighbour one base away suggests this may be a read error. The CDR3 carries no conserved terminal phenylalanine or tryptophan, so it likely arises from a read error. V gene TRBV10-3 combines with J gene TRBJ1-1; perhaps TRBD1 as D (5 bases). V lost 11 bases, J lost 0 bases, and 10 bases lay in between. The CDR3 is 12 amino acids. The germline gives CDR1 ENHRY, CDR2 SYGVKD. The CDR3 DNA follows: TGTGCCGGGACCGACATGAACACTGAAGCTTTCCTT. Translated, it gives CAGTDMNTEAFL.

This clonotype was seen many times. This chain uses TRBV28 with TRBJ2-2, with D tentatively TRBD1 or TRBD2 (5 bases each). Germline assignment: CDR1 MDHEN and CDR2 SYDVKM. This CDR3 region has 13 residues. The ends were cut back, 5 bases at V and 4 bases at J, with 8 bases in the middle. CDR3 protein: CASSGTRTGELFF. In nucleotides, the CDR3 is TGTGCCAGCAGTGGGACCCGCACCGGGGAGCTGTTTTTT.